This T cell receptor (beta chain) was captured by sequencing in a study of T cell responses to AZD1222 COVID-19 vaccine. Study observations and caveats: Repertoires were obtained solely post-peak T cell response. Spike-specific TCR breadth rose after two AZD1222 doses, and depth rose as well. The number of AZD1222 recipients seropositive at baseline was only 5 to 7.

Measured with immunoSEQ multiplex PCR; TCRdb has only the in-frame clones, and not every one. Of about 79,000 clones listed, under 95% are singletons. Germline loops: CDR1 LGHDT, CDR2 YNNKEL (reference sequence). This CDR3 region has 15 residues. The V gene end was trimmed by 4 bases and the J gene end by 6 bases; junction bases not matched to a gene: 9. On this clone: Antigen: not known.

The specimen was peripheral blood, collected on day 0 of MenACWY control vaccination. This chain connects TRBV3-1 (or the pseudogene TRBV3-2) to TRBJ2-7, with 10 nucleotides matching TRBD2. The sequence was obtained from an adult in good health. The CDR3 nucleotides are TGTGCCAGCAGCCGCACTAGCGGGGAGGGGCTCGAGCAGTACTTC. Translating gives CASSRTSGEGLEQYF.